This is a list of T cell receptor beta chains from one sample in a study of T cells after yellow fever vaccination. TCRdb ran MiXCR on the 5' RACE reads and lists one entry per CDR3 protein. The sample has roughly 330,000 distinct CDR3 sequences, 6.8% seen once. The specimen was PBMCs, collected about 49 days after the first yellow fever vaccination. Receptor source: a man between 18 and 29 years old who received the YFV17D yellow fever vaccine. The CDR3 runs from the conserved cysteine through the conserved F or W. D genes are given only for firm matches. Expanded clones get a size class; other rows say once, few or many, or leave the size out.

TRBV7-2	NA	TRBJ1-5	many	TGTGCCAGCAGCTTCGGGGATGGCAATCAGCCCCAGCATTTT	CASSFGDGNQPQHF
TRBV5-1	NA	TRBJ2-2	many	TGCGCCAGCAGCTTTCTCACCGGGGAGCTGTTTTTT	CASSFLTGELFF
TRBV6-5	NA	TRBJ2-1	NA	TGTGCCAGCAGTTACGTGACAGGATCGTACAATGAGCAGTTCTTC	CASSYVTGSYNEQFF
TRBV29-1	NA	TRBJ2-2	NA	TGCAGCGCGGAGACTAGACTTGGGACCGGGGAGCTGTTTTTT	CSAETRLGTGELFF
TRBV5-4	TRBD1	TRBJ2-7	many	TGTGCCAGCAGCTTGGCCCGGGACAGTCAGGTTAACGAGCAGTACTTC	CASSLARDSQVNEQYF
TRBV6-1	NA	TRBJ2-2	NA	TGTGCCAGCAGCCCTATTAGGGGCAGATCGTACACCGGGGAGCTGTTTTTT	CASSPIRGRSYTGELFF
TRBV5-5	TRBD1	TRBJ2-6	few	TGTGCCAGCAGCCCCGGGACAGGGATGCGAGGGGCCAACGTCCTGACTTTC	CASSPGTGMRGANVLTF
TRBV20-1	NA	TRBJ1-5	many	TGCAGTGCTAGAGAGGGGCTAGCTCAGCCCCAGCATTTT	CSAREGLAQPQHF
TRBV5-1	TRBD1	TRBJ1-2	NA	TGCGCCAGCAGCGGAACAGGGGGGAATGGCTACACCTTC	CASSGTGGNGYTF
TRBV7-3	NA	TRBJ2-7	NA	TGTGCCAGCTTTTCCGCTGACGAGCAGTACTTC	CASFSADEQYF
TRBV11-1	NA	TRBJ1-1	NA	TGTGCCAGCAGCTTAGGGGCCCTAGAGGAAGCTTCCTTT	CASSLGALEEASF
TRBV7-9	NA	TRBJ2-7	few	TGTGCCAGCAGTTCGGGGGCCGACGAGCAGTACTTC	CASSSGADEQYF
TRBV29-1	NA	TRBJ2-5	many	TGCAGCGTCAGAGGGACCCTGGAGGGGACCCAGTACTTC	CSVRGTLEGTQYF
TRBV5-1	NA	TRBJ2-7	many	TGCGCCAGCAGTCTAAAAACCGGACCCCCGGTCTTC	CASSLKTGPPVF
TRBV3-1	TRBD2	TRBJ2-3	NA	TGTGCCAGCAGCCAAGGAGGTAGCGGGGAATTTCCGGATACGCAGTATTTT	CASSQGGSGEFPDTQYF
TRBV7-2	NA	TRBJ2-3	NA	TGTGCCAGCAGCTTAGCGCAACGGGCTGTAGATACGCAGTATTTT	CASSLAQRAVDTQYF
TRBV4-1	TRBD1	TRBJ2-7	NA	TGCGCCAGCAGCGTACAGGGGGCTTACGAGCAGTACTTC	CASSVQGAYEQYF
TRBV6-1	NA	TRBJ1-5	few	TGTGCCAGCAGTCCCTCTGGGGTTCGCAATCAGCCCCAGCATTTT	CASSPSGVRNQPQHF
TRBV5-1	NA	TRBJ1-3	few	TGCGCCAGCAGCTTGGGTGCAGGTTTCTCTGGAAACACCATATATTTT	CASSLGAGFSGNTIYF
TRBV9	TRBD1	TRBJ1-6	NA	TGTGCCAGCAGCGTTGGGACAGGAGGGTCTTATAATTCACCCCTCCACTTT	CASSVGTGGSYNSPLHF
TRBV10-3	NA	TRBJ1-1	NA	TGTGCCATCAGTGATGGGCCGAACACTGAAGCTTTCTTT	CAISDGPNTEAFF
TRBV20-1	NA	TRBJ1-4	few	TGCAGTGCTAGCACCAGTCAGGAGGGAAAACTGTTTTTT	CSASTSQEGKLFF
TRBV9	NA	TRBJ2-3	few	TGTGCCAGCAGCGCCCAAGTGGGGGGAATGACAGATACGCAGTATTTT	CASSAQVGGMTDTQYF
TRBV7-9	NA	TRBJ2-1	many	TGTGCCAGCAGCCCTGATGACGGGAGATCCTACAATGAGCAGTTCTTC	CASSPDDGRSYNEQFF
TRBV5-1	NA	TRBJ2-1	few	TGCGCCAGCAGCTTGGCGGGACTCGATTACGAGCAGTTCTTC	CASSLAGLDYEQFF
TRBV4-3	NA	TRBJ1-2	NA	TGCGCCAGCAGCCAAGATCCATCCCGGGGCAACTATGGCTACACCTTC	CASSQDPSRGNYGYTF
TRBV7-6	NA	TRBJ2-7	few	TGTGCCAGCAGTGTCGGGCAAAGCTCCTACGAGCAGTACTTC	CASSVGQSSYEQYF
TRBV20-1	NA	TRBJ1-6	once	TGCAGTGCTAGGGGGGGCAGTTTTAATTCACCCCTCCACTTT	CSARGGSFNSPLHF
TRBV6-1	NA	TRBJ2-2	NA	TGTGCCAGCAGTCCAGTGGGGGGTCACACCGGGGAGCTGTTTTTT	CASSPVGGHTGELFF
TRBV7-2	NA	TRBJ2-5	NA	TGTGCCAGCAGCACGGGGACTGCCGAGACCCAGTACTTC	CASSTGTAETQYF
TRBV6-4	TRBD1	TRBJ2-3	few	TGTGCCAGCAGTGCCCAGGGGGCTGGCACAGATACGCAGTATTTT	CASSAQGAGTDTQYF